Listed below are T cell receptor beta chains from one sample, sequenced in a study of T cell changes during pregnancy in multiple sclerosis. Sequencing was performed with immunoSEQ multiplex PCR; in TCRdb, only in-frame clones are kept and a portion is missing. The repertoire holds under 85,000 clones, with approximately 94% as singletons. Here the sequenced sample was peripheral blood, taken in the third trimester of pregnancy. The receptors here all came from a female donor with multiple sclerosis, enrolled in a pregnancy study. The CDR3 runs from the conserved cysteine through the conserved F or W. The order of the fields is clone size, D gene, V gene, J gene, CDR3 DNA, CDR3 protein. A D gene is named only where the DNA matches it firmly. For some rows the clone size is stated as once, few or many, or as a class when expanded; others skip it.

once,.,TRBV5-4,TRBJ2-1,TGTGCCAGCCGATTGGGGCTAGGTGAGCAGTTCTTC,CASRLGLGEQFF
.,.,TRBV18,TRBJ2-5,TGTGCCAGTCTCAGAAGTGGCGGGACCCAGTACTTC,CASLRSGGTQYF
.,TRBD1,TRBV10-3,TRBJ1-1,TGTGCCATCAGAACCGGGACAGCCGCTTTCTTT,CAIRTGTAAFF
few,.,TRBV7-2,TRBJ1-2,TGTGCCAGCAGCGCCCAGCCAGGGTATGGCTACACCTTC,CASSAQPGYGYTF
.,TRBD1,TRBV4-3,TRBJ1-2,TGCGCCAGCAGCCAAGAATGGACAGGGGCACCCTCGACCTTC,CASSQEWTGAPSTF
.,TRBD1,TRBV7-8,TRBJ2-7,TGTGCCAGCAGCTTACAGACAGGGGGCTGGGACGAGCAGTACTTC,CASSLQTGGWDEQYF
.,TRBD1,TRBV9,TRBJ1-2,TGTGCCAGCAGCGCTGACAGGGGAATATGGTATGGCTACACCTTC,CASSADRGIWYGYTF
.,.,TRBV6-1,TRBJ2-1,TGTGCCAGCAGTGAAGGAATCGGGGGTGGTGAGCAGTTCTTC,CASSEGIGGGEQFF
.,TRBD1,TRBV6-1,TRBJ2-7,TGTGCCAGCTCCACCCAGGGGGCCTACGAGCAGTACTTC,CASSTQGAYEQYF
once,.,TRBV9,TRBJ2-5,TGTGCCAGCAGCGCGACCTCAGGGGAAGAGACCCAGTACTTC,CASSATSGEETQYF
.,TRBD1,TRBV2,TRBJ2-7,TGTGCCACCGTGGCCGACAGGGGCACCTACGAGCAGTACTTC,CATVADRGTYEQYF
.,.,TRBV29-1,TRBJ2-7,TGCAGCGTTGCCCCGGGGGGCGCACGGAACGAGCAGTACTTC,CSVAPGGARNEQYF
.,.,TRBV4-3,TRBJ1-5,TGCGCCAGCAGCCAAGATGTCAGTAATCAGCCCCAGCATTTT,CASSQDVSNQPQHF
.,TRBD1,TRBV5-4,TRBJ1-2,TGTGCCAGCAGCTATGGTCCCTACCCGGGCAGGGGGTCATATGGCTACACCTTC,CASSYGPYPGRGSYGYTF
.,TRBD1,TRBV6-5,TRBJ1-1,TGTGCCAGCACCAAAGGACAGGGTTCTGAAGCTTTCTTT,CASTKGQGSEAFF
.,.,TRBV19,TRBJ2-7,TGTGCCAGTAGCAGGGAAATTGCCTACGAGCAGTACTTC,CASSREIAYEQYF
.,.,TRBV21-1,TRBJ1-1,TGTGCCAGGATGTCCGGGATCCTCGGGGCTTTCTTT,CARMSGILGAFF
.,TRBD1,TRBV7-3,TRBJ2-2,TGTGCCAGCAGCTACAGGGGGACCGGGGAGCTGTTTTTT,CASSYRGTGELFF
.,.,TRBV29-1,TRBJ2-4,TGCAGCGTTGAACTCCCCGGTCTAGCCAAAAACATTCAGTACTTC,CSVELPGLAKNIQYF
.,.,TRBV19,TRBJ2-2,TGTGCCAGTTCTCACCTAAGGGGGGGCGATACCGGGGAGCTGTTTTTT,CASSHLRGGDTGELFF
.,.,TRBV5-4,TRBJ1-1,TGTGCCAGCAGCTTGGTTCAGGGCGGCACTGAAGCTTTCTTT,CASSLVQGGTEAFF
.,TRBD1,TRBV7-9,TRBJ2-1,TGTGCCAGCAGCTTAGGGGGACAGGGGGCCTACAATGAGCAGTTCTTC,CASSLGGQGAYNEQFF
once,.,TRBV6-5,TRBJ1-1,TGTGCCAGCAGTCCCGGGGTAGGTGCTTTCTTT,CASSPGVGAFF
.,TRBD1,TRBV4-3,TRBJ2-4,TGCGCCAGCAGCCCCGACAGGGGGCCAGACATTCAGTACTTC,CASSPDRGPDIQYF
few,.,TRBV10-2,TRBJ2-7,TGCGCCAGCAGTGAAGGGGGGGGGCTTGTTACCTACGAGCAGTACTTC,CASSEGGGLVTYEQYF
.,TRBD1,TRBV7-9,TRBJ1-3,TGTGCCAGCAGCTCAACAGGGGGCGCATCTAACACCATATATTTT,CASSSTGGASNTIYF
.,.,TRBV7-2,TRBJ2-7,TGTGCCAGCAGCTCTAGCTCCTACGAGCAGTACTTC,CASSSSSYEQYF
.,.,TRBV13,TRBJ1-5,TGTGCCAGCAGCTTAATGAGGGATCAGCCCCAGCATTTT,CASSLMRDQPQHF
.,.,TRBV11-3,TRBJ2-7,TGTGCCAGCAGCTTAAAAGGCACGGGGAGAAGTTCCTACGAGCAGTACTTC,CASSLKGTGRSSYEQYF
.,.,TRBV5-4,TRBJ2-5,TGTGCCAGCAGCTTGGGGGGGCCGGAGACCCAGTACTTC,CASSLGGPETQYF
.,.,TRBV6-6,TRBJ2-5,TGTGCCAGCAGTTACTCGGCCATCCAAGAGACCCAGTACTTC,CASSYSAIQETQYF
.,TRBD1,TRBV7-6,TRBJ1-5,TGTGCCAGCAGCTTAGGGGGACAGGGTGGGAATCAGCCCCAGCATTTT,CASSLGGQGGNQPQHF
.,TRBD1,TRBV11-1,TRBJ1-2,TGTGCCAGCAGCTTAGAGGACAGGGGCTATGGCTACACCTTC,CASSLEDRGYGYTF
.,.,TRBV14,TRBJ2-7,TGTGCCAGCAGCCTAAGGGGGGGCGGCTCCTACGAGCAGTACTTC,CASSLRGGGSYEQYF
.,TRBD1,TRBV2,TRBJ1-3,TGTGCCAGCAGTGCCGACAGGGTGAATTTCGGAAACACCATATATTTT,CASSADRVNFGNTIYF
.,TRBD1,TRBV28,TRBJ1-2,TGTGCCACCATGGAGGGACAGGGTCTATTCTATGGCTACACCTTC,CATMEGQGLFYGYTF
.,TRBD1,TRBV14,TRBJ1-2,TGTGCCAGCAGCCAAGAGGGGACAGGGCCTTATGGCTACACCTTC,CASSQEGTGPYGYTF
.,TRBD1,TRBV7-2,TRBJ1-3,TGTGCCAGCAGCCCTACGACAGGGGGCACCATATATTTT,CASSPTTGGTIYF
.,.,TRBV5-8,TRBJ1-4,TGTGCCAGCATAAGGCAGGGGAAACTGTTTTTT,CASIRQGKLFF
.,TRBD2,TRBV11-1,TRBJ2-1,TGTGCCAGCAGCTTAAGGCCTAGCGGGGATAATGAGCAGTTCTTC,CASSLRPSGDNEQFF
few,.,TRBV6-1,TRBJ2-5,TGTGCCAGCAAGAGCTGGCAAGAGACCCAGTACTTC,CASKSWQETQYF
.,.,TRBV11-3,TRBJ2-1,TGTGCCAGCAGCTTGGCGGGAAGCTCCTACAATGAGCAGTTCTTC,CASSLAGSSYNEQFF
once,TRBD2,TRBV7-8,TRBJ2-7,TGTGCCAGCTCCGGGACTAGTCTCTCCTACGAGCAGTACTTC,CASSGTSLSYEQYF
.,TRBD1,TRBV19,TRBJ1-1,TGTGCCAGTAGTATAGATCTCGGGACAGGGACCCGGAGGACTGAAGCTTTCTTT,CASSIDLGTGTRRTEAFF
.,TRBD2,TRBV29-1,TRBJ2-7,TGCAGCGTTATAGGGAGCGGGGGCTACGAGCAGTACTTC,CSVIGSGGYEQYF
.,.,TRBV4-3,TRBJ1-4,TGCGCCAGCAGCCAGAGGGAAGGTGAAAAACTGTTTTTT,CASSQREGEKLFF
.,.,TRBV6-5,TRBJ1-1,TGTGCCAGCTGTTCAATCGGGATTCCTCATAACACTGAAGCTTTCTTT,CASCSIGIPHNTEAFF
.,TRBD1,TRBV5-5,TRBJ1-6,TGTGCCAGCAGCTTACAGGGGGAACTATTAGGTTCACCCCTCCACTTT,CASSLQGELLGSPLHF